These 27 T cell receptor beta chains originate from one sample sequenced in a study of blood T cell repertoires in COVID-19. Clones were sequenced by immunoSEQ multiplex PCR, and TCRdb holds only the in-frame ones, with some missing. The repertoire includes 150,000 to 200,000 clones, roughly 89% of them detected once, and about 0.59% sits in the top ten. Material for sequencing was peripheral blood. These receptor sequences come from a man between 45 and 60 years old with acute or convalescent COVID-19.

The gene calls are TRBV10-3 and TRBJ1-3, with 10 bases aligning to TRBD1. With 7 bases clipped from V and 8 bases from J, the junction kept 11 bases outside the gene matches. The germline CDR1 and CDR2 sequences are ENHRY and SYGVKD. This CDR3 region has 15 residues. The CDR3 here is CAITNRGQGFDTIYF. Written as DNA, the CDR3 is TGTGCCATCACGAATCGGGGACAGGGGTTCGACACCATATATTTT.

V usage is TRBV19 and J usage is TRBJ1-4; D remains unclear. This CDR3 is 15 amino acids long. Looked up from germline, CDR1 is LNHDA and CDR2 is SQIVND (reference sequence). Trimming shortened V by 2 bases and J by 0 bases, and 7 bases separated the two germline ends. The CDR3 here is CASSIRRATNEKLFF. The CDR3 DNA reads TGTGCCAGTAGTATAAGGAGAGCAACTAATGAAAAACTGTTTTTT.

As to this clone: This specimen includes other DNA sequences encoding the same CDR3. The chain couples TRBV19 to TRBJ1-5; TRBD1 is a possible D gene (5 bases). The V gene lost 6 bases and the J gene lost 2 bases, with 11 bases spanning the gap. This CDR3 has 14 residues. Germline lookup yields CDR1 LNHDA and CDR2 SQIVND (reference sequence). In nucleotides, the CDR3 is TGTGCCAGTAGCCAAACGGGGGGCAATCAGCCCCAGCATTTT. This translates into CASSQTGGNQPQHF.

This clone was observed a single time. The genes are TRBV7-8 and TRBJ1-5, with 8 bases lining up with TRBD1. Germline-derived CDR1 and CDR2 are SGHVS and FQNEAQ. V lost 4 bases and J lost 6; bases outside the gene matches: 5. CDR3 length: 14 residues. The DNA of the CDR3 is TGTGCCAGCAGCTACGGACAGGGAGGTCAGCCCCAGCATTTT. It codes for CASSYGQGGQPQHF.

The gene calls are TRBV27 and TRBJ2-7; 7 bases are shared with TRBD1. This CDR3 spans 16 amino acids. Germline V gene lookup returns CDR1 MNHEY and CDR2 SMNVEV (reference sequence). V was clipped by 5 bases and J by 0 bases; unmatched bases: 10. The chain's CDR3 is CASSLQYRDSSYEQYF. In DNA, the CDR3 is TGTGCCAGCAGTCTTCAATACCGGGACAGCTCCTACGAGCAGTACTTC.

The V gene is TRBV6-5, the J gene TRBJ1-2, with unresolved D. The CDR3 length is 12 residues. Germline-derived CDR1 and CDR2 are MNHEY and SVGAGI. Trimming removed 5 bases from V and 3 bases from J, with 7 bases in between. The CDR3 loop is CASSRFDYGYTF. The CDR3 bases are TGTGCCAGCAGTCGTTTTGACTATGGCTACACCTTC.

This clone was seen only once. This chain connects TRBV7-2 to TRBJ1-5, with no clear D. V dropped 2 bases and J dropped 0 bases, with 8 bases sitting between them. The CDR3 totals 15 residues. Per the germline V gene, CDR1 is SGHTA and CDR2 is FQGNSA. DNA for the CDR3: TGTGCCAGCAGCTTACAACCAGATAGCAATCAGCCCCAGCATTTT. This codes for CASSLQPDSNQPQHF. The full variable domain, rest sourced from reference TRBV7-2 and TRBJ1-5, is GAGVSQSPSNKVTEKGKDVELRCDPISGHTALYWYRQSLGQGLEFLIYFQGNSAPDKSGLPSDRFSAERTGGSVSTLTIQRTQQEDSAVYLCASSLQPDSNQPQHFGDGTRLSIL.

This clone was picked up a small number of times. The J gene is TRBJ2-2, the V gene TRBV11-1; D not certain. Trimming cost V 4 bases and J 8 bases, with 17 bases left between them. Germline V CDR1 and CDR2: SGHAT, FQDESV (reference sequence). This CDR3 region has 15 residues. CDR3 protein: CASSSPLEQVGELFF. CDR3 nucleotides: TGTGCCAGCAGCTCTCCCCTTGAGCAGGTGGGGGAGCTGTTTTTT.

The CDR3 spells CASSLRGNPGNTIYF. The CDR3 nucleotides are TGTGCCAGCAGCTTGCGGGGTAATCCTGGAAACACCATATATTTT. The chain carries TRBV5-4 and TRBJ1-3; D unclear. The V gene's germline CDR1 is SGHNT and CDR2 YYREEE (reference sequence). Trimming removed 1 base from V and 2 bases from J, with 10 bases in between. The CDR3 has 15 residues.

This clone occurred once. The genes are TRBV12-3 or TRBV12-4 and TRBJ2-2; possible D gene TRBD2, 6 bases. Trimming took 7 bases from V and 4 from J, leaving 10 bases between them. The CDR3 runs to 13 residues. The CDR3 loop reads CASTLRGTGELFF. The CDR3 region has the DNA TGTGCCAGCACCTTGCGGGGCACCGGGGAGCTGTTTTTT.

This clone was detected only once. The V gene is TRBV30, the J gene TRBJ1-1; no clear D gene. The germline CDR1 and CDR2 sequences are GTSNPN and SVGIG (reference sequence). The CDR3 extends over 12 amino acids. Trimming shortened V by 5 bases and J by 6 bases, and 13 bases separated the two germline ends. The CDR3 DNA reads as TGTGCCTGGGCCCGAGGAGGACCTGAAGCTTTCTTT. Translated, it gives CAWARGGPEAFF.

The chain is built from TRBV5-1 and TRBJ1-5; a possible D gene is TRBD1 (5 bases). Trimming left V 4 bases short and J 3 bases short, with 14 bases between. The CDR3 sequence is 15 residues long. CDR1 is SGHRS and CDR2 is YFSETQ in the germline V gene. CDR3 in DNA: TGCGCCAGCAGCCCGGGAGGGGATAACAATCAGCCCCAGCATTTT. It codes for CASSPGGDNNQPQHF.

This chain links TRBV7-6 with TRBJ1-3; D is uncertain. Germline values: CDR1 SGHVS, CDR2 FNYEAQ. The CDR3 covers 17 residues. The V and J ends lost 1 base and 0 bases respectively, with 13 bases between them. CDR3: CASSLDVPTSSGNTIYF. The CDR3 DNA sequence: TGTGCCAGCAGCTTAGATGTCCCAACCAGCTCTGGAAACACCATATATTTT.

The rearrangement links TRBV5-1 to TRBJ2-5; 8 positions agree with TRBD2. Germline lookup yields CDR1 SGHRS and CDR2 YFSETQ. This CDR3 region has 16 residues. V lost 1 base and J lost 3; bases outside the gene matches: 8. The CDR3 region is CASSLRVAGQKETQYF. Here the CDR3 DNA reads TGCGCCAGCAGCTTGAGGGTAGCGGGGCAAAAAGAGACCCAGTACTTC.

The chain carries TRBV4-2 and TRBJ2-7; 9 bases map to TRBD2. V dropped 4 bases and J dropped 2; count of bases not matched to a gene: 18. Germline CDR1 and CDR2: LGHNA and YNFKEQ. The CDR3 sequence is 19 residues long. CDR3 sequence (DNA): TGTGCCAGCAGCCCCTTAGGGGGTAGCGGGGGCACCGAACCCTACGAGCAGTACTTC. Protein sequence: CASSPLGGSGGTEPYEQYF.

This clone was observed a few times. V gene TRBV25-1 combines with J gene TRBJ1-4; no definite D call. The V gene lost 8 bases and the J gene lost 6 bases, with 7 bases spanning the gap. The CDR3 length is 11 residues. In germline, CDR1 is MGHDK, CDR2 SYGVNS. The CDR3 region is CASRGYEKLFF. Here the CDR3 DNA reads TGTGCCAGCCGAGGTTATGAAAAACTGTTTTTT.

V and J are TRBV7-3 and TRBJ2-3, with 10 bases aligning to TRBD2. The junction had 9 bases not matched to a gene; V was cut back by 9 bases and J by 3 bases. Germline CDR1 reads SGHTA; CDR2 reads FQGTGA. The length of the CDR3 is 15 residues. This chain's CDR3 is CASSWGLALTDTQYF. CDR3 DNA sequence: TGTGCCAGTTCGTGGGGACTAGCGTTGACAGATACGCAGTATTTT. The full variable domain, with the rest looked up from reference TRBV7-3 and TRBJ2-3, is GAGVSQTPSNKVTEKGKYVELRCDPISGHTALYWYRQSLGQGPEFLIYFQGTGAADDSGLPNDRFFAVRPEGSVSTLKIQRTERGDSAVYLCASSWGLALTDTQYFGPGTRLTVL.

The rearrangement joins TRBV4-1 to TRBJ2-2, with TRBD1 matching 7 bases. The J segment lost 6 bases and the V segment lost 4 bases, leaving 11 bases of the junction unmatched. CDR1 MGHRA and CDR2 YSYEKL come from the germline V gene. This CDR3 comprises 16 residues. As DNA, the CDR3 is TGCGCCAGCAGCCGGACAGGAGCAAGGTTCTCCGGGGAGCTGTTTTTT. It encodes CASSRTGARFSGELFF.

The chain has TRBV18 and TRBJ1-2, with D possibly matching TRBD1 (6 bases). Germline CDR1 and CDR2: KGHSH and LQKENI. The CDR3 is 13 amino acids. Trimming left V 3 bases short and J 9 bases short, with 14 bases between. This CDR3 reads CASSPKQGSSYTF. In DNA, the CDR3 is TGTGCCAGCTCACCGAAACAGGGAAGTAGCTACACCTTC.

V gene TRBV7-3 combines with J gene TRBJ1-5; TRBD1 might be the D (5 bases). In germline, CDR1 is SGHTA, CDR2 FQGTGA. The CDR3 loop spans 13 amino acids. Deletions cut 3 bases from V and 3 bases from J, with 6 bases between. CDR3 nucleotide sequence: TGTGCCAGCAGCTTGGGGCACAATCAGCCCCAGCATTTT. This translates into CASSLGHNQPQHF.

This clone turned up a few times. V and J are TRBV27 and TRBJ2-2; D unresolved. Germline V gene sequence: CDR1 MNHEY, CDR2 SMNVEV (reference sequence). The CDR3 is 14 residues long. Trimming shortened V by 2 bases and J by 4 bases, and 8 bases separated the two germline ends. CDR3 protein: CASSLSPGTGELFF. CDR3 nucleotide sequence: TGTGCCAGCAGTTTAAGTCCGGGCACCGGGGAGCTGTTTTTT.

The rearrangement joins TRBV11-2 to TRBJ2-6; D is possibly TRBD1 (5 bases). Trimming took 2 bases from V and 0 from J, leaving 14 bases between them. Germline values: CDR1 SGHAT, CDR2 FQNNGV. This CDR3 has 18 residues. The CDR3: CASSLSGRATSGANVLTF. DNA of the CDR3: TGTGCCAGCAGCTTATCGGGCAGGGCCACCTCTGGGGCCAACGTCCTGACTTTC.

V usage is TRBV3-1 (or the pseudogene TRBV3-2) and J usage is TRBJ2-5; 7 bases are shared with TRBD1. CDR1 is LGHDT, CDR2 YNNKEL, per germline (reference sequence). The CDR3 spans 16 residues. Trimming took 2 bases from V and 5 from J; bases not matched to a gene: 11. The CDR3 nucleotides are TGTGCCAGCAGCCAATCTCCGGGACAGTCAAGTGAGACCCAGTACTTC. This encodes CASSQSPGQSSETQYF.

The chain recombines TRBV6-2 or TRBV6-3 with TRBJ2-7, with 11 bases fitting TRBD2. The CDR3 contains 16 residues. Trimming at V came to 2 bases and at J to 6 bases, leaving 9 bases not matched to a gene. Germline V CDR1 and CDR2: MNHEY, SVGEGT. The CDR3 is CASSYRPGTSGAEQYV. The CDR3 DNA is TGTGCCAGCAGTTACCGGCCGGGGACTAGCGGCGCCGAGCAGTACGTC.

V usage is TRBV19 and J usage is TRBJ1-4; the D gene is possibly TRBD1 (5 bases). The CDR3 is made up of 15 amino acids. The germline gives CDR1 LNHDA, CDR2 SQIVND (reference sequence). Deletions cut 4 bases from V and 3 bases from J, with 12 bases between. The CDR3 bases are TGTGCCAGTAGTAGCCAAGGGGCGGCTAATGAAAAACTGTTTTTT. It translates to CASSSQGAANEKLFF.

V gene TRBV23-1 combines with J gene TRBJ2-7, with D hard to call. TRBV23-1 is reported as an ORF; its role is uncertain. V gave up 9 bases and J gave up 3 bases, with 6 bases separating them. The CDR3 consists of 10 residues. CDR3 in DNA: TGCGCCAGACAGTACTACGAGCAGTACTTC. Amino acid sequence: CARQYYEQYF.

The chain carries TRBV19 and TRBJ1-1, with D maybe TRBD1 (5 bases). This CDR3 spans 15 amino acids. The V gene's germline CDR1 is LNHDA and CDR2 SQIVND (reference sequence). Trimming pared 6 bases from V and 3 bases from J, leaving 17 bases between. The CDR3 coding sequence is TGTGCCAGTAGGGAGGGACGGAGCGTATACACTGAAGCTTTCTTT. Translating it yields CASREGRSVYTEAFF.